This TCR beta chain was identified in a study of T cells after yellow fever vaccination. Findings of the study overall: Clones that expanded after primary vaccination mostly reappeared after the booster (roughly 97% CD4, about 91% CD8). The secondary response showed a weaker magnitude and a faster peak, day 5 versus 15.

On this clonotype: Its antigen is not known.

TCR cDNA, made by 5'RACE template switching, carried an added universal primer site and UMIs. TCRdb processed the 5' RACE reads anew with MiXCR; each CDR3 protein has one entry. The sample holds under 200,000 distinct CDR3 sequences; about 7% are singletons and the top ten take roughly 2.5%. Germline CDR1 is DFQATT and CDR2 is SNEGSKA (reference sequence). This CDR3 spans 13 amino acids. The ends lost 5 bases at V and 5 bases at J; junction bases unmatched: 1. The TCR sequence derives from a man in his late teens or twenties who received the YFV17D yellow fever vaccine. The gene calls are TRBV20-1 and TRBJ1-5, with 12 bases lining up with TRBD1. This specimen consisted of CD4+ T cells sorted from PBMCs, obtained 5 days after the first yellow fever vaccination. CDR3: CSAGTGGHQPQHF. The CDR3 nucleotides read TGCAGTGCTGGGACAGGGGGCCATCAGCCCCAGCATTTT.